This T cell receptor (beta chain) originates from a study of T-cell memory formation after mild COVID-19. The CDR3 sequence is 12 residues long. Trimming removed 3 bases at V and 4 bases at J, with 6 bases between. Germline V lookup: CDR1 KGHSH, CDR2 LQKENI. TCRdb used MiXCR to reprocess the 5' RACE reads, holding one entry per CDR3 protein. This sample has 280,000 or so distinct CDR3 sequences, with over 15% found just once. V is TRBV18 and J is TRBJ2-5; no firm D call. Sequencing was carried out using PBMCs or a T cell subset sorted from them (not recorded which). This clonotype was sampled from a man aged 18 to 29 who had mild COVID-19 (a few samples of this study predate the infection). Cell type and time point are not known. This CDR3 reads CASSPERETQYF. The CDR3 DNA follows: TGTGCCAGCTCACCTGAACGAGAGACCCAGTACTTC.